This TCR beta chain appears in the sequencing data of a study of T-cell memory formation after mild COVID-19. Study observations and caveats: Contracting clones localized mainly to CM and EM when CD4+ and mainly to EMRA when CD8+.

Germline CDR1 is SGHRS and CDR2 is YFSETQ. The CDR3 is 16 amino acids. V was cut by 2 bases and J by 4 bases, with 16 bases left in between. To note about this clonotype: Its antigen is unknown.

TCRdb re-called the 5' RACE reads with MiXCR, one entry per CDR3 protein. The table includes approximately 340,000 distinct CDR3 sequences, over 10% detected once. Sample: PBMCs or a T cell subset sorted from them (not recorded which). The receptor was isolated from a man between 18 and 35 years old who had mild COVID-19 (a few samples of this study predate the infection). Cell type and time point are not known. The chain employs TRBV5-1 and TRBJ2-1; D is uncertain. The CDR3 is CASSFDPLPEYNEQFF. The CDR3 region has the DNA TGCGCCAGCAGCTTCGACCCTCTCCCAGAGTACAATGAGCAGTTCTTC.